What follows are 14 T cell receptor beta chains derived from one specimen sequenced in a study of blood T cell repertoires in COVID-19. Using immunoSEQ multiplex PCR, the repertoire was profiled, and TCRdb retains in-frame clones only, with some absent. Among over 250,000 clones listed, roughly 90% were seen once. Sequencing used peripheral blood. These receptors came from a woman aged 55-70 years with acute or convalescent COVID-19.

The chain employs TRBV3-1 (or the pseudogene TRBV3-2) and TRBJ1-4; 8 bases are shared with TRBD1. Germline values: CDR1 LGHDT, CDR2 YNNKEL (reference sequence). Trimming removed 1 base from V and 8 bases from J; junction bases left unmatched: 6. The CDR3 loop spans 15 amino acids. CDR3 protein: CASSQGAQGAEKLFF. CDR3 nucleotide sequence: TGTGCCAGCAGCCAAGGGGCTCAGGGGGCGGAAAAACTGTTTTTT.

The chain joins TRBV4-3 to TRBJ1-5; 7 nucleotides agree with TRBD1. Per germline, CDR1 LGHNA and CDR2 YSLEER. The CDR3 covers 16 residues. Unmatched junction bases numbered 8, after V lost 3 bases and J lost 3 bases. The chain's CDR3 is CASSQGGQKPNQPQHF. CDR3 sequence (DNA): TGCGCCAGCAGCCAGGGGGGACAGAAACCCAATCAGCCCCAGCATTTT.

The V gene is TRBV11-2, the J gene TRBJ2-7, with D perhaps matching TRBD2 (5 bases). This CDR3 has 15 residues. Looked up from germline, CDR1 is SGHAT and CDR2 is FQNNGV. Trimming removed 1 base at V and 4 bases at J, with 14 bases between. CDR3 sequence: CASSLGRRTEYEQYF. The CDR3 coding sequence is TGTGCCAGCAGCTTAGGGAGGAGGACGGAGTACGAGCAGTACTTC. Supplemented by reference TRBV11-2 and TRBJ2-7, the full variable domain reads EAGVAQSPRYKIIEKRQSVAFWCNPISGHATLYWYQQILGQGPKLLIQFQNNGVVDDSQLPKDRFSAERLKGVDSTLKIQPAKLEDSAVYLCASSLGRRTEYEQYFGPGTRLTVT.

The chain joins TRBV27 to TRBJ2-3, with TRBD1 matching over 9 bases. There are 14 residues in the CDR3. Germline values: CDR1 MNHEY, CDR2 SMNVEV (reference sequence). With 7 bases clipped from V and 3 bases from J, the junction kept 5 bases outside the gene matches. The CDR3 bases are TGTGCCAGCAAAGGACAGGGGAAGACAGATACGCAGTATTTT. As protein: CASKGQGKTDTQYF.

V gene TRBV7-2 combines with J gene TRBJ2-6; 8 nucleotides align to TRBD1. Germline CDR1 reads SGHTA; CDR2 reads FQGNSA. V shed 6 bases and J 4 bases; nucleotides not matched to a gene: 14. CDR3 length equals 18 residues. The CDR3 nucleotides are TGTGCCAGCAGTTCCTCCGGGACAGGCGCTTCCGGGGCCAACGTCCTGACTTTC. It encodes CASSSSGTGASGANVLTF.

The chain couples TRBV28 to TRBJ1-1; 8 bases map to TRBD1. The germline gives CDR1 MDHEN, CDR2 SYDVKM. The V gene end was trimmed by 5 bases and the J gene end by 1 base; junction bases not matched to a gene: 12. CDR3 size: 17 residues. The CDR3 DNA reads as TGTGCCAGCAGTCCCCTACCGACAGGGGCCAAGAACACTGAAGCTTTCTTT. Residues: CASSPLPTGAKNTEAFF. The entire variable domain, with the rest obtained from reference TRBV28 and TRBJ1-1, is as follows: DVKVTQSSRYLVKRTGEKVFLECVQDMDHENMFWYRQDPGLGLRLIYFSYDVKMKEKGDIPEGYSVSREKKERFSLILESASTNQTSMYLCASSPLPTGAKNTEAFFGQGTRLTVV.

CDR3 residues: CASRVLAGDEQFF. DNA for the CDR3: TGTGCCAGCAGGGTACTAGCGGGAGATGAGCAGTTCTTC. V and J are TRBV27 and TRBJ2-1, with 11 bases fitting TRBD2. The V gene's germline CDR1 is MNHEY and CDR2 SMNVEV (reference sequence). The CDR3 runs to 13 residues. V gave up 6 bases and J gave up 8 bases; unmatched junction bases: 3.

Turning to this clone: Other DNA sequences within the sample encode an identical CDR3. V and J are TRBV3-1 (or the pseudogene TRBV3-2) and TRBJ1-3; 7 positions agree with TRBD1. The CDR3 has 16 amino acids. Germline V gene data show CDR1 as LGHDT and CDR2 as YNNKEL (reference sequence). J gave up 0 bases and V 4 bases, and 6 bases lay outside the gene matches. DNA of the CDR3: TGTGCCAGCAGCCTGAACAGGGGAAGCTCTGGAAACACCATATATTTT. It encodes CASSLNRGSSGNTIYF.

This clone was counted only a few times. The chain couples TRBV4-1 to TRBJ2-3, with a weak D call TRBD2 (5 bases). The CDR3 spans 15 residues. Germline V gene sequence: CDR1 MGHRA, CDR2 YSYEKL. Trimming cost V 4 bases and J 6 bases, with 17 bases left between them. The CDR3 loop is CASSPRAGLADTQYF. DNA of the CDR3: TGCGCCAGCAGCCCCCGCGCTGGACTTGCGGATACGCAGTATTTT.

This rearrangement joins TRBV2 to TRBJ2-3; 12 bases are a match to TRBD2. The CDR3 length is 16 residues. J gave up 3 bases and V 5 bases, and 6 bases lay outside the gene matches. Germline CDR1 and CDR2: SNHLY and FYNNEI. CDR3: CASSLRTSGTTDTQYF. DNA of the CDR3: TGTGCCAGCAGTCTAAGGACTAGCGGGACAACAGATACGCAGTATTTT.

As for this clone: The same CDR3 also results from other DNA sequences found in this sample. The chain combines TRBV19 with TRBJ1-5; no firm D call. The V and J ends lost 3 bases and 3 bases respectively, with 9 bases between them. Germline V gives CDR1 LNHDA, CDR2 SQIVND (reference sequence). This CDR3 is 14 amino acids long. CDR3 loop: CASSIRGFNQPQHF. CDR3 nucleotides: TGTGCCAGTAGTATTCGGGGATTCAATCAGCCCCAGCATTTT. Full variable domain (remainder filled in from reference TRBV19 and TRBJ1-5): DGGITQSPKYLFRKEGQNVTLSCEQNLNHDAMYWYRQDPGQGLRLIYYSQIVNDFQKGDIAEGYSVSREKKESFPLTVTSAQKNPTAFYLCASSIRGFNQPQHFGDGTRLSIL.

The rearrangement links TRBV9 to TRBJ1-1, with D unclear. With 7 bases removed from V and 5 bases from J, the gap between germline ends came to 12 bases. CDR1 is SGDLS and CDR2 is YYNGEE in the germline V gene. The CDR3 has 12 amino acids. CDR3 sequence (DNA): TGTGCCAGCGGAAACAGCCAGACTGAAGCTTTCTTT. Its protein product is CASGNSQTEAFF.

The J gene is TRBJ1-4, the V gene TRBV28, with D unclear. The germline gives CDR1 MDHEN, CDR2 SYDVKM. The CDR3 consists of 14 residues. Between the trimmed V and J ends, which lost 2 bases and 0 bases, there was a span of 4 bases. CDR3: CASSLTATNEKLFF. CDR3 coding DNA: TGTGCCAGCAGTTTAACAGCAACTAATGAAAAACTGTTTTTT.

This rearrangement joins TRBV4-2 to TRBJ2-1; 7 bases match TRBD2. The CDR3 spans 17 residues. Unmatched junction bases numbered 11, after V lost 4 bases and J lost 2 bases. Germline loops: CDR1 LGHNA, CDR2 YNFKEQ. Written as DNA, the CDR3 is TGTGCCAGCAGCCCCTCGACTAGCCTCCCCCCCTACAATGAGCAGTTCTTC. This sequence encodes CASSPSTSLPPYNEQFF.